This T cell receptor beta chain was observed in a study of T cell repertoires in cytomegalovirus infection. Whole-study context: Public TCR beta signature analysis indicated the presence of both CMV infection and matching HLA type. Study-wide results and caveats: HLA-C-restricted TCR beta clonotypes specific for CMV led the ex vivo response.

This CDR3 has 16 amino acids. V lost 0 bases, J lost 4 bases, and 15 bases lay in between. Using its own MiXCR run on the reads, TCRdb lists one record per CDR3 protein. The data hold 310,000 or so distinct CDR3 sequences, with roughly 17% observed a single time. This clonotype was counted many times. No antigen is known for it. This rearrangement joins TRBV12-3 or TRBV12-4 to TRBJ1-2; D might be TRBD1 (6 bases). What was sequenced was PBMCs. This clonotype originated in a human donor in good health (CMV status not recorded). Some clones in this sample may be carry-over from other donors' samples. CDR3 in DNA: TGTGCCAGCAGTTTAGCGCCACAGGGTTCAGGCTATGGCTACACCTTC. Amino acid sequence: CASSLAPQGSGYGYTF.